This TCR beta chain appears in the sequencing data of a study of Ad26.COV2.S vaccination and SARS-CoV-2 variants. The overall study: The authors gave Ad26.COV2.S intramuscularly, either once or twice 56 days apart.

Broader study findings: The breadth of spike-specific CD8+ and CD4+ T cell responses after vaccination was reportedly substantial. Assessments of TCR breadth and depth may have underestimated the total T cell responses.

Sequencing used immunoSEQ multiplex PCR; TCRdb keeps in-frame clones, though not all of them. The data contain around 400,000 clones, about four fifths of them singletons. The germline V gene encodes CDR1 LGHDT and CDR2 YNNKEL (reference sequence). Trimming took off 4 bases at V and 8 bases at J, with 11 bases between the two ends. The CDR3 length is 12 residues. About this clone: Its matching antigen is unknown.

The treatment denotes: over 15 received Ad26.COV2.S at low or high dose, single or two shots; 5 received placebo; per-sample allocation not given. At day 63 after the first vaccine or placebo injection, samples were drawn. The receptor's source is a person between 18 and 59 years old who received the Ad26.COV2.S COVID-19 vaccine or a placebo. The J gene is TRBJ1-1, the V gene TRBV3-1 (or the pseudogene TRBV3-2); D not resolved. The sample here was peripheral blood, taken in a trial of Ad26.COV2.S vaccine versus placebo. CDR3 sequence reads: CASSLPPGEAFF. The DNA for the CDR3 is TGTGCCAGCAGCCTACCACCTGGGGAAGCTTTCTTT.